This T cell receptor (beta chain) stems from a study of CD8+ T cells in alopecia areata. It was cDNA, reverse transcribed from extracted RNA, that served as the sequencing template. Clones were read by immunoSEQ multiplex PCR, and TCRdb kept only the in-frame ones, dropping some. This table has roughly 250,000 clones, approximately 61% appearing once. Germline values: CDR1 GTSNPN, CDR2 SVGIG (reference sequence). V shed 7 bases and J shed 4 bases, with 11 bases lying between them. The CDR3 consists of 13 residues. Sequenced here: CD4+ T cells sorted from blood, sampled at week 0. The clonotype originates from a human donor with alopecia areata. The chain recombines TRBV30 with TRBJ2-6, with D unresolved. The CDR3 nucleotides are TGTGCCTTAGAGGCGTCAGGGGCCAACGTCCTGACTTTC. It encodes CALEASGANVLTF. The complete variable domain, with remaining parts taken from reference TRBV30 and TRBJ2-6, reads SQTIHQWPATLVQPVGSPLSLECTVEGTSNPNLYWYRQAAGRGLQLLFYSVGIGQISSEVPQNLSASRPQDRQFILSSKKLLLSDSGFYLCALEASGANVLTFGAGSRLTVL.